Following are 14 T cell receptor beta chains from one sample sequenced in a study of long-term antiretroviral therapy in people with HIV. Runs used v3.0 of the immunoSEQ assay and were done at survey level. Here immunoSEQ multiplex PCR was the method, and the copy in TCRdb shows in-frame clones only, minus some. The sample has under 10,000 clones, 84% seen once. Sample: unsorted PBMCs, taken 0.3 years before starting antiretroviral therapy. Receptor source: a man aged 30 to 45 with HIV.

V and J are TRBV18 and TRBJ1-1, with D perhaps TRBD1 (6 bases). The germline V gene has CDR1 KGHSH and CDR2 LQKENI. The CDR3 loop spans 13 amino acids. Trimming left V 4 bases short and J 1 base short, with 7 bases between. The CDR3 spells CASSRQENTEAFF. The CDR3 bases are TGTGCCAGCTCACGACAGGAGAACACTGAAGCTTTCTTT.

The rearrangement links TRBV28 to TRBJ2-2; 8 nucleotides agree with TRBD1. The CDR3 is made up of 17 amino acids. Germline CDR1 MDHEN, CDR2 SYDVKM. The junction had 12 bases not matched to a gene; V was cut back by 2 bases and J by 7 bases. The chain's CDR3 is CASSLGQGAVLGGELFF. The CDR3 DNA is TGTGCCAGCAGTTTAGGGCAGGGGGCCGTTCTGGGCGGGGAGCTGTTTTTT. Together with reference TRBV28 and TRBJ2-2, the CDR3 gives the full variable domain: DVKVTQSSRYLVKRTGEKVFLECVQDMDHENMFWYRQDPGLGLRLIYFSYDVKMKEKGDIPEGYSVSREKKERFSLILESASTNQTSMYLCASSLGQGAVLGGELFFGEGSRLTVL.

This clone was detected only a few times. The chain employs TRBV4-1 and TRBJ1-6; 8 positions agree with TRBD1. CDR3 size: 14 residues. The germline V gene encodes CDR1 MGHRA and CDR2 YSYEKL. V was pared by 7 bases and J by 7 bases, with 6 bases of the junction left unmatched. This CDR3 reads CASNLRDRNSPLHF. The CDR3 DNA follows: TGCGCCAGCAATCTCCGGGACAGGAATTCACCCCTCCACTTT.

This chain uses TRBV7-2 with TRBJ2-7; TRBD1 agrees at 8 bases. The germline CDR1 and CDR2 sequences are SGHTA and FQGNSA. This CDR3 has 16 amino acids. After removal of 2 bases from V and 4 bases from J, the junction contained 10 bases not matched to a gene. CDR3 protein: CASSLRSGGGSYEQYF. The CDR3 DNA reads as TGTGCCAGCAGCTTAAGGTCAGGGGGCGGAAGTTACGAGCAGTACTTC.

This chain links TRBV7-9 with TRBJ2-3; a weak D match, TRBD2 (6 bases). Germline CDR1 reads SEHNR; CDR2 reads FQNEAQ (reference sequence). This CDR3 is built from 12 residues. The V end was cut by 4 bases, the J end by 6 bases, with 8 bases between. CDR3 amino acids: CASSWGLDTQYF. As DNA, the CDR3 is TGTGCCAGCAGCTGGGGACTCGATACGCAGTATTTT.

This clone was picked up a small number of times. The rearrangement links TRBV10-3 to TRBJ1-2; 8 bases match TRBD1. CDR3 length: 13 amino acids. The germline V gene has CDR1 ENHRY and CDR2 SYGVKD. With V trimmed by 4 bases and J by 2 bases, 0 bases remained unmatched. In nucleotides, the CDR3 is TGTGCCATCAGTGGGGACAGGAACTATGGCTACACCTTC. It specifies CAISGDRNYGYTF.

This chain links TRBV18 with TRBJ2-7; 14 bases are shared with TRBD2. Germline V gene sequence: CDR1 KGHSH, CDR2 LQKENI. The ends lost 4 bases at V and 3 bases at J; junction bases unmatched: 5. The CDR3 covers 16 residues. The CDR3 nucleotides are TGTGCCAGCTCACACCAGACTAGCGGGAGGGTCTACGAGCAGTACTTC. The encoded protein is CASSHQTSGRVYEQYF.

The rearrangement links TRBV7-9 to TRBJ2-5, with TRBD2 matching over 8 bases. The CDR3 runs to 14 residues. Germline assignment: CDR1 SEHNR and CDR2 FQNEAQ (reference sequence). J gave up 4 bases and V 1 base, and 2 bases lay outside the gene matches. In nucleotides, the CDR3 is TGTGCCAGCAGCTTAGGCGGGGGGAGAGAGACCCAGTACTTC. Protein: CASSLGGGRETQYF.

J is TRBJ2-3 and V is TRBV25-1, with 10 positions matching TRBD2. The junction had 5 bases not matched to a gene; V was cut back by 1 base and J by 1 base. Germline CDR1 reads MGHDK; CDR2 reads SYGVNS. The length of the CDR3 is 17 residues. CDR3 region: CASSESASGSGTDTQYF. In nucleotides, the CDR3 is TGTGCCAGCAGTGAATCGGCTAGCGGGAGTGGCACAGATACGCAGTATTTT.

This clone is labeled as medium-sized. This chain links TRBV7-9 with TRBJ1-2, with a tentative D call TRBD1 (5 bases). Germline-derived CDR1 and CDR2 are SEHNR and FQNEAQ (reference sequence). Deletions cut 6 bases from V and 7 bases from J, with 12 bases between. The CDR3 loop spans 12 amino acids. This CDR3 reads CASRPGGSGYTF. CDR3 nucleotides: TGTGCCAGCAGGCCTGGGGGTTCTGGCTACACCTTC.

The V and J genes are TRBV5-4 and TRBJ2-1, with 9 bases identical to TRBD1. J lost 9 bases, V lost 2 bases, and 3 bases had no gene match. CDR1 and CDR2 (germline): SGHNT, YYREEE (reference sequence). This CDR3 spans 13 amino acids. The CDR3 nucleotides read TGTGCCAGCAGCTTACAGGGGGCTGGTGAGCAGTTCTTC. This codes for CASSLQGAGEQFF.

V is TRBV4-2 and J is TRBJ2-7; D call uncertain. The V and J ends lost 4 bases and 4 bases respectively, with 17 bases between them. The CDR3 is made up of 15 amino acids. Germline V gene data show CDR1 as LGHNA and CDR2 as YNFKEQ. The CDR3 protein is CASSPSLEGLYEQYF. The CDR3 bases are TGTGCCAGCAGCCCGTCCCTGGAAGGGTTGTACGAGCAGTACTTC.

This chain joins TRBV27 and TRBJ1-1; perhaps TRBD1 as D (6 bases). The CDR3 consists of 14 residues. Trimming removed 8 bases from V and 5 bases from J, with 18 bases in between. CDR1 and CDR2 (germline): MNHEY, SMNVEV (reference sequence). The CDR3 DNA reads as TGTGCCAGCCATTTGGGGGGGCAGAGGACTGAAGCTTTCTTT. It yields the protein CASHLGGQRTEAFF.

The genes are TRBV28 and TRBJ2-3; tentatively, D is TRBD1 (6 bases). The ends were cut back, 6 bases at V and 3 bases at J, with 16 bases in the middle. The V gene's germline CDR1 is MDHEN and CDR2 SYDVKM. This CDR3 has 15 amino acids. The CDR3 loop reads CASSSQGTRTDTQYF. In DNA form, the CDR3 reads TGTGCCAGCAGCTCACAGGGAACAAGGACAGATACGCAGTATTTT.